What follows describes a single TCR beta chain. As yet, its antigen is unknown. The sample comes from a study of cytomegalovirus exposure and HLA in healthy donors. For the study at large: Prior work identified around 110 million unique TCR beta sequences in roughly 180 million T cells. Study results and limitations: Despite most TCR sequences being rare, some public TCRs occurred in many donors. Most CMV-associated TCR beta chains appeared HLA-restricted in a later analysis. Altogether, 150 to 200 TCR beta chains were recorded as cytomegalovirus-associated.

Germline CDR1 is MNHEY and CDR2 is SMNVEV (reference sequence). The V gene lost 1 base and the J gene lost 1 base, with 8 bases spanning the gap. The length of the CDR3 is 16 residues. A multiplex PCR was run with 60 Vbeta primers and 13 Jbeta primers. Produced via immunoSEQ multiplex PCR; TCRdb's table is partial and in-frame only. The data hold approximately 190,000 clones, with 80% to 85% observed a single time. The sample taken for sequencing was PBMCs. The source of this sequence is a woman aged 18-30 years in good health and CMV-seronegative. The V gene is TRBV27, the J gene TRBJ2-6, with D perhaps TRBD2 (5 bases). DNA of the CDR3: TGTGCCAGCAGTTTATACGGACTTTCTGGGGCCAACGTCCTGACTTTC. This gives the protein CASSLYGLSGANVLTF.